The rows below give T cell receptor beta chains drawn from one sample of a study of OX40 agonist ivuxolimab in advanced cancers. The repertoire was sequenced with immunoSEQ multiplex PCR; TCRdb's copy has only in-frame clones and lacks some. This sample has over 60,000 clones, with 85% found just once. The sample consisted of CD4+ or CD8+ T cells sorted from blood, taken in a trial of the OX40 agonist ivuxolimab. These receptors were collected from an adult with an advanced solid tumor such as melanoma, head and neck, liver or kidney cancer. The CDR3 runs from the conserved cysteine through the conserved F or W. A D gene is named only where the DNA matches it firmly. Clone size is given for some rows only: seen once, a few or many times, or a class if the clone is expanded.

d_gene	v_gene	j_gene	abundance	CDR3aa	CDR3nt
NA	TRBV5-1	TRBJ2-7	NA	CASSFDSSYEQYF	TGCGCCAGCAGCTTCGACAGTTCCTACGAGCAGTACTTC
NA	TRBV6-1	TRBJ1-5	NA	CASSELGSRQPQHF	TGTGCCAGCAGTGAACTGGGGTCTAGGCAGCCCCAGCATTTT
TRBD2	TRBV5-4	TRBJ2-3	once	CASSSTGLAGGDTQYF	TGTGCCAGCAGCTCCACCGGACTAGCGGGGGGGGATACGCAGTATTTT
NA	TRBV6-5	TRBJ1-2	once	CASSVRRGFGNGYTF	TGTGCCAGCAGTGTGCGTAGGGGGTTCGGGAACGGCTACACCTTC
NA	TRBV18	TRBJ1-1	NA	CASSPTALNTEAFF	TGTGCCAGCTCACCGACAGCTCTGAACACTGAAGCTTTCTTT
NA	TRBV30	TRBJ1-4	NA	CAWSVTGEKLFF	TGTGCCTGGAGTGTAACGGGGGAAAAACTGTTTTTT
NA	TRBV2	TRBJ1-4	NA	CASSLRWTNEKLFF	TGTGCCAGCAGTCTTCGGTGGACTAATGAAAAACTGTTTTTT
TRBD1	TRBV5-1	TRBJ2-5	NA	CASSRGDRERETQYF	TGCGCCAGCAGCCGTGGGGACAGGGAGCGAGAGACCCAGTACTTC
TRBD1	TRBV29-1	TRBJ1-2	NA	CSVRSGTGGGYGYTF	TGCAGCGTGAGATCCGGGACAGGGGGCGGCTATGGCTACACCTTC
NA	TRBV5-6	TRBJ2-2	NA	CASSLVGVDGPGELFF	TGTGCCAGCAGCTTGGTTGGTGTCGACGGACCGGGGGAGCTGTTTTTT
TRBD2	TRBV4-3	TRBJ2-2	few	CASSQDRLAERTGELFF	TGCGCCAGCAGCCAAGATAGGCTAGCGGAGCGCACCGGGGAGCTGTTTTTT
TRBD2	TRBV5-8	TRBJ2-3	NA	CASSSGTSGITDTQYF	TGTGCCAGCAGCTCCGGGACTAGCGGGATCACAGATACGCAGTATTTT
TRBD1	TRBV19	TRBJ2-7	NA	CASSSKTGLIYEQYF	TGTGCCAGTAGTTCCAAGACAGGGTTGATTTACGAGCAGTACTTC
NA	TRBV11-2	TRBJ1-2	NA	CASSSTRHLTGYTF	TGTGCCAGCAGCTCCACCCGCCATTTAACTGGCTACACCTTC
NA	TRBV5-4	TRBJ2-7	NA	CASSLAVRADSYEQYF	TGTGCCAGCAGCTTGGCCGTCCGTGCAGACTCCTACGAGCAGTACTTC
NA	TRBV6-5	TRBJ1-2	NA	CASSFGDGYTF	TGTGCCAGCAGTTTCGGCGATGGCTACACCTTC
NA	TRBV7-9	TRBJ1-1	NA	CASSYLGRSEAFF	TGTGCCAGCAGCTATCTCGGACGGAGTGAAGCTTTCTTT
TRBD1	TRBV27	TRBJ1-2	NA	CASSPALGQGHGYTF	TGTGCCAGCAGTCCGGCCCTGGGACAGGGGCATGGCTACACCTTC
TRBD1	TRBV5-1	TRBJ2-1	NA	CASSLWDRGVNEQFF	TGCGCCAGCAGCCTCTGGGACAGGGGGGTCAATGAGCAGTTCTTC
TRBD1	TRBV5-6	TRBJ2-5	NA	CASSLLTGYRETQYF	TGTGCCAGCAGCTTGCTGACAGGGTATAGAGAGACCCAGTACTTC
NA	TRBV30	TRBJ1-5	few	CAWQQGQHQPQHF	TGTGCCTGGCAACAGGGCCAACATCAGCCCCAGCATTTT
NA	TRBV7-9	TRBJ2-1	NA	CASSLGGQSGRVRDEQFF	TGTGCCAGCAGCTTAGGGGGACAATCAGGTAGGGTACGGGATGAGCAGTTCTTC
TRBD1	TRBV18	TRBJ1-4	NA	CASSDRATPNEKLFF	TGTGCCAGCTCAGACAGGGCCACCCCTAATGAAAAACTGTTTTTT
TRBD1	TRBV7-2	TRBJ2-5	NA	CASSLQGIQETQYF	TGTGCCAGCAGCCTACAGGGGATCCAAGAGACCCAGTACTTC
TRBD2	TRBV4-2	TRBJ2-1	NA	CASSQDSGGASYNEQFF	TGTGCCAGCAGCCAAGATAGCGGGGGGGCCTCCTACAATGAGCAGTTCTTC
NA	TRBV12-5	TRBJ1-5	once	CASALGSGQPQHF	TGTGCTAGTGCCTTGGGGTCAGGACAGCCCCAGCATTTT
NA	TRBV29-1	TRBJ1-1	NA	CSVGQNTEAFF	TGCAGCGTTGGGCAGAACACTGAAGCTTTCTTT
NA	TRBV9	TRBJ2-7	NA	CASSREGLGLSYEQYF	TGTGCCAGCAGCAGAGAGGGGTTAGGGCTGTCCTACGAGCAGTACTTC
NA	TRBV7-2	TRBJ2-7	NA	CASSFPGTTTSEQYF	TGTGCCAGCAGCTTTCCGGGCACGACTACAAGCGAGCAGTACTTC
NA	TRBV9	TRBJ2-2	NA	CASTQGGPTGELFF	TGTGCCAGCACCCAAGGGGGACCCACCGGGGAGCTGTTTTTT